Sequencing of this T cell receptor beta chain was carried out in a study of CD8+ T cells in alopecia areata. Alopecia areata patients provided lesional scalp punch biopsies and peripheral blood, both collected for the study. Sequencing used cDNA as its template, made by extracting RNA and reverse transcribing it. Sequencing was performed with immunoSEQ multiplex PCR; in TCRdb, only in-frame clones are kept and a portion is missing. The repertoire holds some 170,000 clones, with 67% as singletons. The CDR3 sequence is 15 residues long. CDR1 and CDR2 from the germline V gene are MNHEY and SMNVEV (reference sequence). Trimming took 3 bases from V and 3 from J; bases not matched to a gene: 6.

This material consisted of CD8+ T cells sorted from blood, taken at week 0. This receptor was taken from a human donor with alopecia areata. The chain combines TRBV27 with TRBJ2-7; 9 bases fit TRBD1. The CDR3 sequence: CASSLTGGSFYEQYF. The CDR3 region has the DNA TGTGCCAGCAGTTTGACAGGGGGTAGCTTCTACGAGCAGTACTTC.